This T cell receptor (beta chain) was obtained from a study of cytomegalovirus exposure and HLA in healthy donors. Background on the study: Of fewer than 450 genotyped donors, about 80% clustered with self-reported Caucasian donors.

Germline CDR1 MNHEY, CDR2 SMNVEV (reference sequence). V lost 5 bases to trimming and J lost 2 bases, with 12 bases between them. This CDR3 has 14 amino acids. Findings of the study overall: Immune exposure information available was restricted to CMV serostatus. Further analysis, carried out later, found HLA-associated TCR beta chains more clonally expanded than equally common other chains.

In regard to this clone: Its antigen is currently unknown.

The PCR made use of 60 Vbeta and 13 Jbeta primers. Here immunoSEQ multiplex PCR was the method, and the copy in TCRdb shows in-frame clones only, minus some. In the table there are over 100,000 clones, around 8.5% of which are singletons. V gene TRBV27 combines with J gene TRBJ1-2, with D uncertain. The sequencing input was PBMCs. This sequence originates from a man aged 35 to 55 in good health and CMV-seronegative. CDR3 sequence: CASSLREGNYGYTF. The CDR3 DNA reads as TGTGCCAGCAGTCTCAGAGAGGGCAACTATGGCTACACCTTC.